Detailed here is one T cell receptor beta chain. What it binds is not known. TCRdb re-called the 5' RACE reads through MiXCR, storing one row per CDR3 protein. The sample has roughly 720,000 distinct CDR3 sequences; 18% are singletons. CDR1 is SGHRS, CDR2 YFSETQ, per germline. This CDR3 has 15 amino acids. V shed 0 bases and J 10 bases; nucleotides not matched to a gene: 9. The data are from a study of identical twins. Study-wide results and caveats: Conclusions came from cross-sectional statistical analysis, not from following the same donors. Abundant cord blood beta clonotypes carried fewer insertions; memory repertoires showed none.

Another study also made use of these data, one on T cells expressing NK-cell markers. Turning to that study: Questions lingered over whether expanded NKG2C+ T cell clones were HCMV-specific.

This TCR was sampled from a woman under 30 in good health. Sequencing was done on a sample of PBMCs. The gene calls are TRBV5-1 and TRBJ2-1; 8 positions agree with TRBD2. The chain's CDR3 is CASSLVGGGPTEQFF. CDR3 DNA sequence: TGCGCCAGCAGCTTGGTTGGCGGGGGGCCGACAGAGCAGTTCTTC.